The 19 T cell receptor beta chains reported below all come from one sample, sequenced in a study of control samples from healthy donors and cancer patients (dated by TCRdb to 2020 to 2021). Library preparation employed the immunoSEQ multiplex PCR assay. In TCRdb, the immuneACCESS table is reduced to in-frame sequences with V and J assigned. These tables do not hold every clone; where another copy was compared, an unresolved V gene accounts for under half, and the others remain unexplained. The sample table shows tens of thousands of clones, and roughly 80% are seen once. Together, the top ten hold 47% of the sample. Material: blood. The origin of the receptors is a man in his sixties in good health.

The chain has TRBV4-1 and TRBJ1-5; 10 nucleotides line up with TRBD1. Germline trimming cut 3 bases from V and 6 bases from J; bases unmatched to any gene: 2. The length of the CDR3 is 14 residues. The germline V gene has CDR1 MGHRA and CDR2 YSYEKL. CDR3 protein: CASSQRTGGQPQHF. Here the CDR3 DNA reads TGCGCCAGCAGCCAGCGGACAGGGGGTCAGCCCCAGCATTTT.

The chain combines TRBV25-1 with TRBJ2-2; D possibly corresponds to TRBD1 (6 bases). CDR1 is MGHDK and CDR2 is SYGVNS in the germline V gene. V lost 1 base and J lost 6, with 12 bases in between. The CDR3 has 15 amino acids. DNA of the CDR3: TGTGCCAGCAGTGAATTATGGGGGCTGGCCGGGGAGCTGTTTTTT. Translation gives CASSELWGLAGELFF. Variable domain in full (rest from reference TRBV25-1 and TRBJ2-2): EADIYQTPRYLVIGTGKKITLECSQTMGHDKMYWYQQDPGMELHLIHYSYGVNSTEKGDLSSESTVSRIRTEHFPLTLESARPSHTSQYLCASSELWGLAGELFFGEGSRLTVL.

As for this clone: This same CDR3 is encoded by further DNA sequences in the sample. This chain uses TRBV29-1 with TRBJ1-1, with TRBD1 identical over 7 bases. This CDR3 comprises 13 residues. CDR1 is SQVTM, CDR2 ANQGSEA, per germline. Trimming removed 6 bases from V and 4 bases from J; junction bases left unmatched: 8. CDR3 protein: CSVAGDSTTEAFF. CDR3 nucleotide sequence: TGCAGCGTGGCCGGGGACAGTACCACTGAAGCTTTCTTT.

The rearrangement joins TRBV6-5 to TRBJ1-2; D remains ambiguous. CDR3 length: 14 amino acids. From germline, CDR1 is MNHEY and CDR2 SVGAGI. V shed 4 bases and J shed 8 bases, with 17 bases lying between them. CDR3 sequence (DNA): TGTGCCAGCAGTTTCCGACTCGGGTGGGAGGGCTACACCTTC. Translation gives CASSFRLGWEGYTF.

The chain uses TRBV4-1 and TRBJ1-1; D not certain. The V and J ends lost 0 bases and 5 bases respectively, with 16 bases between them. From germline, CDR1 is MGHRA and CDR2 YSYEKL. CDR3 length: 16 residues. The CDR3 loop reads CASSQDVVLMGTEAFF. CDR3 in DNA: TGCGCCAGCAGCCAAGACGTCGTGCTTATGGGAACTGAAGCTTTCTTT.

This clone has more than one count but fewer than ten. The rearrangement joins TRBV4-3 to TRBJ2-2; TRBD1 aligns across 7 bases. The CDR3 has 14 amino acids. Germline CDR1 LGHNA, CDR2 YSLEER. The ends lost 5 bases at V and 2 bases at J; junction bases unmatched: 2. The CDR3 loop reads CASSGDRNTGELFF. The CDR3 DNA follows: TGCGCCAGCAGCGGGGACAGAAACACCGGGGAGCTGTTTTTT.

CDR3 in amino acids: CASSGQMASGSDTDTQYF. The CDR3, as DNA: TGTGCCAGCAGCGGGCAGATGGCTAGCGGATCAGACACAGATACGCAGTATTTT. V gene TRBV9 combines with J gene TRBJ2-3, with 7 bases matching TRBD2. Trimming at V came to 3 bases and at J to 2 bases, leaving 15 bases not matched to a gene. Per germline, CDR1 SGDLS and CDR2 YYNGEE. The CDR3 is 18 residues long.

This chain links TRBV28 with TRBJ2-3; TRBD2 might be the D (6 bases). The CDR3 is made up of 14 amino acids. The germline V gene encodes CDR1 MDHEN and CDR2 SYDVKM. V was pared by 3 bases and J by 3 bases, with 10 bases between. Here the CDR3 DNA reads TGTGCCAGCAGTTTCGGAGGGTCAACAGATACGCAGTATTTT. Amino acids: CASSFGGSTDTQYF.

This chain joins TRBV6-5 and TRBJ1-3; no clear D. Trimming cost V 9 bases and J 0 bases, with 9 bases left between them. The CDR3 covers 13 residues. Germline V lookup: CDR1 MNHEY, CDR2 SVGAGI. Written as DNA, the CDR3 is TGTGCCAGTTTCGTGAGCTCTGGAAACACCATATATTTT. This sequence encodes CASFVSSGNTIYF.

This chain connects TRBV2 to TRBJ1-2; TRBD1 is a possible D gene (5 bases). This CDR3 has 15 amino acids. Germline V gene data show CDR1 as SNHLY and CDR2 as FYNNEI. Trimming cost V 1 base and J 4 bases, with 13 bases left between them. This CDR3 is CASSEERGMGYGYTF. The DNA of the CDR3 is TGTGCCAGCAGTGAAGAGAGGGGAATGGGCTATGGCTACACCTTC.

The genes are TRBV4-3 and TRBJ1-1, with D possibly TRBD1 on 6 matching bases. V lost 2 bases, J lost 0 bases, and 16 bases lay in between. The CDR3 is 17 amino acids. Germline V gene lookup returns CDR1 LGHNA and CDR2 YSLEER. The CDR3 sequence: CASSQTQDSFMNTEAFF. CDR3 DNA sequence: TGCGCCAGCAGCCAAACTCAGGACAGCTTCATGAACACTGAAGCTTTCTTT.

The chain employs TRBV24-1 and TRBJ2-1; 7 bases fit TRBD1. Germline V gene lookup returns CDR1 KGHDR and CDR2 SFDVKD. V was clipped by 6 bases and J by 6 bases; unmatched bases: 7. The CDR3 contains 14 residues. This chain's CDR3 is CATSMRRQGNEQFF. Here the CDR3 DNA reads TGTGCCACCAGTATGAGGAGACAGGGCAATGAGCAGTTCTTC.

The J gene is TRBJ2-5, the V gene TRBV27; D not resolved. CDR1 MNHEY and CDR2 SMNVEV come from the germline V gene (reference sequence). This CDR3 region has 14 residues. Trimming removed 2 bases at V and 5 bases at J, with 12 bases between. The CDR3 protein is CASSLRTSGETQYF. Written as DNA, the CDR3 is TGTGCCAGCAGTTTACGCACCTCTGGGGAGACCCAGTACTTC.

V usage is TRBV3-1 (or the pseudogene TRBV3-2) and J usage is TRBJ2-6, with D maybe TRBD1 (6 bases). The CDR3 is made up of 15 amino acids. Per germline, CDR1 LGHDT and CDR2 YNNKEL (reference sequence). V lost 4 bases, J lost 2 bases, and 9 bases lay in between. This CDR3 reads CASSLTGTGANVLTF. The DNA for the CDR3 is TGTGCCAGCAGCCTCACAGGGACTGGGGCCAACGTCCTGACTTTC.

The chain couples TRBV28 to TRBJ1-4, with D maybe TRBD1 (5 bases). Germline loops: CDR1 MDHEN, CDR2 SYDVKM. V gave up 10 bases and J gave up 13 bases, with 22 bases separating them. The CDR3 has 13 amino acids. The CDR3 region has the DNA TGTGCCACCTCCCGGGACGGGGCGAAAGGACTGTTTTTT. It is translated as CATSRDGAKGLFF.

This chain links TRBV24-1 with TRBJ2-3; TRBD1 matches 9 bases. Per germline, CDR1 KGHDR and CDR2 SFDVKD. V shed 4 bases and J 2 bases; nucleotides not matched to a gene: 3. The length of the CDR3 is 15 residues. The CDR3 nucleotides are TGTGCCACCAGTGAGAACAGGGGGCCCACAGATACGCAGTATTTT. The encoded protein is CATSENRGPTDTQYF.

J is TRBJ2-3 and V is TRBV21-1; TRBD2 is taken as the D call from the table, unchecked against the DNA. TRBV21-1 is designated a pseudogene. The CDR3 extends over 17 amino acids. The DNA for the CDR3 is TGTGCCAGCAGCTCCCCATTTTTAGCGGGGGGAACAGATACGCAGTATTTT. Translating gives CASSSPFLAGGTDTQYF.

The chain employs TRBV28 and TRBJ2-7; D gene ambiguous. V was cut by 1 base and J by 3 bases, with 7 bases left in between. The germline CDR1 and CDR2 sequences are MDHEN and SYDVKM. CDR3 length: 13 residues. The DNA for the CDR3 is TGTGCCAGCAGTTTATCCTCCCGCTACGAGCAGTACTTC. This encodes CASSLSSRYEQYF. The full variable domain, in which reference TRBV28 and TRBJ2-7 provide the parts outside the CDR3, is DVKVTQSSRYLVKRTGEKVFLECVQDMDHENMFWYRQDPGLGLRLIYFSYDVKMKEKGDIPEGYSVSREKKERFSLILESASTNQTSMYLCASSLSSRYEQYFGPGTRLTVT.

The chain links TRBV7-2 to TRBJ2-1; TRBD2 agrees at 14 bases. V trimming: 4 bases; J trimming: 8 bases; junction bases outside the gene matches: 4. The CDR3 loop spans 15 amino acids. Germline CDR1 reads SGHTA; CDR2 reads FQGNSA. This chain's CDR3 is CASSSGTSGGDEQFF. CDR3 bases: TGTGCCAGCAGCTCGGGGACTAGCGGGGGCGATGAGCAGTTCTTC.